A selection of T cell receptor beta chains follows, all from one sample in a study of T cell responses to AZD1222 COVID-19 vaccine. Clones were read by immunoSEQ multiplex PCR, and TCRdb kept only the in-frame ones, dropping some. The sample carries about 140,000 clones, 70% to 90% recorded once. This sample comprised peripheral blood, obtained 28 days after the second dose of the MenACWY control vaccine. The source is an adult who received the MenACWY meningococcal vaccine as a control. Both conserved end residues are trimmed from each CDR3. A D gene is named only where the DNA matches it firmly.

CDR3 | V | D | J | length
ASSPSPPSTDTQY | TRBV7-2 | NA | TRBJ2-3 | 13
ASSLWTGAGEQY | TRBV7-8 | NA | TRBJ2-7 | 12
ASSLDRAGGAF | TRBV5-5 | NA | TRBJ1-1 | 11
ASNIDGDQPQH | TRBV7-9 | NA | TRBJ1-5 | 11
ASSPRKGEAF | TRBV11-3 | NA | TRBJ1-1 | 10
ASRDRGNSPLH | TRBV27 | TRBD1 | TRBJ1-6 | 11
ASSFDRSSTDTQY | TRBV5-8 | NA | TRBJ2-3 | 13
AWSVQSGGYT | TRBV30 | NA | TRBJ1-2 | 10
ASSPSMNYGYT | TRBV19 | NA | TRBJ1-2 | 11
ASSYPTTSGVTDTQY | TRBV6-2/TRBV6-3 | TRBD2 | TRBJ2-3 | 15
ASSFGQGGGYT | TRBV5-1 | TRBD1 | TRBJ1-2 | 11
ASSLSGGYATGGYT | TRBV5-1 | NA | TRBJ1-2 | 14
ASSHDRVVYEQY | TRBV11-2 | TRBD1 | TRBJ2-7 | 12
ASSDQGLGNQPQH | TRBV6-1 | NA | TRBJ1-5 | 13
ASGTGVVTDTQY | TRBV12-5 | NA | TRBJ2-3 | 12
ASSLVRGPTEAF | TRBV7-8 | TRBD1 | TRBJ1-1 | 12
ASSLEGDRLNEQF | TRBV11-3 | TRBD1 | TRBJ2-1 | 13
ASSLDGVPWSSYNSPLH | TRBV5-1 | NA | TRBJ1-6 | 17
AISEVGTVNYGYT | TRBV10-3 | TRBD1 | TRBJ1-2 | 13
ASSVNREGSPLH | TRBV9 | NA | TRBJ1-6 | 12
ASSSQGANTEAF | TRBV5-1 | TRBD1 | TRBJ1-1 | 12
ASSLYTRTGTPHYEQY | TRBV13 | NA | TRBJ2-7 | 16
ASSYSWQRRGNTEAF | TRBV6-2/TRBV6-3 | NA | TRBJ1-1 | 15
ASRPTEPGGGELF | TRBV28 | TRBD2 | TRBJ2-2 | 13
ASGRDRGNNEQF | TRBV6-2/TRBV6-3 | TRBD1 | TRBJ2-1 | 12
ASSLGTANTGELF | TRBV5-4 | NA | TRBJ2-2 | 13
ASSLVDTGELF | TRBV7-9 | NA | TRBJ2-2 | 11